This section outlines one T cell receptor beta chain sequence together with its context. The study recruited people aged about 18 to 95 years across approximately 24 US areas. Before being deemed recovered, Cohort 3 donors had two negative PCRs, clearance, or symptom resolution. The data derive from a study of blood T cell repertoires in COVID-19. In the study overall: Sites in the United States, Italy and Spain provided acute and convalescent COVID-19 samples. The analysed material was cDNA or gDNA that came from T cells, B-cell-depleted T cells, or PBMCs.

Generated by immunoSEQ multiplex PCR, the TCRdb table keeps only in-frame clones and is missing some. The top ten clones hold roughly 9% of a sample with 150,000 to 200,000 clones, around 90% of them seen once. CDR1 is SEHNR and CDR2 is FQNEAQ in the germline V gene (reference sequence). The CDR3 covers 15 residues. Trimming removed 5 bases at V and 2 bases at J, with 15 bases between. Material for sequencing was PBMCs or T cells enriched from blood (not recorded which). The receptor was derived from a woman aged 18-29 years who had recovered from COVID-19. The chain carries TRBV7-9 and TRBJ2-5, with a tentative D call TRBD2 (7 bases). CDR3 sequence reads: CASSDDGGAQETQYF. Written as DNA, the CDR3 is TGTGCCAGCAGCGACGATGGGGGGGCTCAAGAGACCCAGTACTTC.